A single TCR beta chain is shown here with its context. Its target is unknown. The study ran the assay at deep level. For each subset, genomic DNA was distributed in equal portions over several immunoSEQ plates. The repertoire was sequenced with immunoSEQ multiplex PCR; TCRdb's copy has only in-frame clones and lacks some. The sample has approximately 2.5 million clones; approximately 94% are singletons. The data were obtained in a study of shared clonotypes between healthy human individuals. Study findings and constraints: Clonotypes that were shared across a few donors made up around 5% of naive CD4 clonotypes.

The J segment lost 4 bases and the V segment lost 5 bases, leaving 11 bases of the junction unmatched. There are 16 residues in the CDR3. The V gene's germline CDR1 is LNHDA and CDR2 SQIVND (reference sequence). V and J are TRBV19 and TRBJ1-5; TRBD1 aligns across 7 bases. The material sequenced was naive CD4+ T cells sorted from blood. Subset specified: CD45RA+ positively selected. The receptor comes from a man aged 18-30 years in good health. CDR3 nucleotides: TGTGCCAGTAGTCCGTGGGAGGGGGCAGTTAATCAGCCCCAGCATTTT. Encoded protein: CASSPWEGAVNQPQHF.